Listed below are T cell receptor beta chains from one sample, sequenced in a study of T cell changes during pregnancy in multiple sclerosis. Measured with immunoSEQ multiplex PCR; TCRdb has only the in-frame clones, and not every one. The sample shows over 100,000 clones, approximately 90% of them seen only once. The sequencing here drew on peripheral blood, taken in the third trimester of pregnancy. Receptors were obtained from a female donor with multiple sclerosis, enrolled in a pregnancy study. CDR3s include the opening cysteine and the closing phenylalanine or tryptophan. Fields, in order: J gene, D gene, V gene, CDR3 DNA, CDR3 protein. A D gene is named only where the DNA matches it firmly.

J: TRBJ2-7; D: .; V: TRBV5-1; DNA: TGCGCCAGCAGCTTAACTAGTGGAGTGGCTCTCTCCGAGCAGTACTTC; CDR3: CASSLTSGVALSEQYF
J: TRBJ1-2; D: .; V: TRBV6-1; DNA: TGTGCCAGCAGTGCCCTGCACACCCCCTCAATGGGCTACACCTTC; CDR3: CASSALHTPSMGYTF
J: TRBJ1-2; D: .; V: TRBV5-4; DNA: TGTGCCAGCAGCCTTGGAGGGCCCTCTAACTATGGCTACACCTTC; CDR3: CASSLGGPSNYGYTF
J: TRBJ2-2; D: TRBD2; V: TRBV9; DNA: TGTGCCAGCAGCGTAGAAGCGGGAGGCACCGGGGAGCTGTTTTTT; CDR3: CASSVEAGGTGELFF
J: TRBJ2-5; D: .; V: TRBV7-9; DNA: TGTGCCAGCAGATCCGACTGGCGAGAGACCCAGTACTTC; CDR3: CASRSDWRETQYF
J: TRBJ2-1; D: .; V: TRBV12-5; DNA: TGTGCTAGTGGTCATGGTGGGGTAGCGACAAATGAGCAGTTCTTC; CDR3: CASGHGGVATNEQFF
J: TRBJ2-2; D: .; V: TRBV29-1; DNA: TGCAGCGTTGGACTCCGAACCACCGGGGAGCTGTTTTTT; CDR3: CSVGLRTTGELFF
J: TRBJ2-1; D: .; V: TRBV15; DNA: TGTGCCACCAGCCGTGGGGGGGCCCACAATGAGCAGTTCTTC; CDR3: CATSRGGAHNEQFF
J: TRBJ1-1; D: TRBD1; V: TRBV2; DNA: TGTGCCAGCAGTTACTCGGGACAGGGAAACACTGAAGCTTTCTTT; CDR3: CASSYSGQGNTEAFF
J: TRBJ2-1; D: .; V: TRBV5-1; DNA: TGCGCCAGCAGCTTGGTGGTACGGGGTTTAAATGAGCAGTTCTTC; CDR3: CASSLVVRGLNEQFF
J: TRBJ2-7; D: TRBD1; V: TRBV30; DNA: TGTGCCTGGAGTGTGGGGACAGGCTACGAGCAGTACTTC; CDR3: CAWSVGTGYEQYF
J: TRBJ2-1; D: TRBD2; V: TRBV11-3; DNA: TGTGCCAGCAGTCCCGGGACTAGCTATGAGCAGTTCTTC; CDR3: CASSPGTSYEQFF
J: TRBJ2-2; D: .; V: TRBV4-1; DNA: TGCGCCAGCAGCCAAGTGGTCGGGAACACCGGGGAGCTGTTTTTT; CDR3: CASSQVVGNTGELFF
J: TRBJ1-4; D: TRBD1; V: TRBV5-4; DNA: TGTGCCAGCAGCTCCAATGACAGGGAGCCTAATGAAAAACTGTTTTTT; CDR3: CASSSNDREPNEKLFF